This T cell receptor beta chain was retrieved from a study of T cell responses to AZD1222 COVID-19 vaccine. The method was immunoSEQ multiplex PCR; TCRdb's version includes in-frame clones alone and lacks a portion of them. The table records about 160,000 clones, 92% of them present only once. Trimming left V 7 bases short and J 2 bases short, with 17 bases between. In germline, CDR1 is MNHEY, CDR2 SMNVEV (reference sequence). CDR3 length: 15 amino acids. Regarding the study as a whole: The CD4 TCRs associated with vaccination extended across spike and predominated at 160-218 and 743-854. It should be noted that donors were predominantly white British and more often female, and clonal diversity was possibly underestimated.

With respect to this clone: Its specificity is not known.

The chain couples TRBV27 to TRBJ1-1, with D maybe TRBD1 (5 bases). Sequencing used peripheral blood, obtained on day 0 of MenACWY control vaccination. The TCR originated in an adult in good health. Here the CDR3 DNA reads TGTGCCAGCAAACGAGTGCAGGGACCCAACACTGAAGCTTTCTTT. It specifies CASKRVQGPNTEAFF.